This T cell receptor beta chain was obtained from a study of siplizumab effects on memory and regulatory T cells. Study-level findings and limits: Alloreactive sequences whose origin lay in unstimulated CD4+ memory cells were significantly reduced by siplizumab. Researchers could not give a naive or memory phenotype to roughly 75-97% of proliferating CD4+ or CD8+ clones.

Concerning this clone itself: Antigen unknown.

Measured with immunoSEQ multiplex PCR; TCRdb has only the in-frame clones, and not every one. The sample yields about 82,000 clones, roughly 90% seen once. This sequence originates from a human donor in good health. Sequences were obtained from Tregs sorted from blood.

As DNA, the CDR3 is TGTGCCATCAGTGAGTCGAAGAAGATTTTTAACGCCGGGGAGCTGTTTTTT. Residues: CAISESKKIFNAGELFF. The chain couples TRBV10-3 to TRBJ2-2; no clear D. The CDR3 totals 17 residues. CDR1 and CDR2 from the germline V gene are ENHRY and SYGVKD. The V end lost 0 bases, the J end lost 6 bases, and 17 bases lay between the germline ends.